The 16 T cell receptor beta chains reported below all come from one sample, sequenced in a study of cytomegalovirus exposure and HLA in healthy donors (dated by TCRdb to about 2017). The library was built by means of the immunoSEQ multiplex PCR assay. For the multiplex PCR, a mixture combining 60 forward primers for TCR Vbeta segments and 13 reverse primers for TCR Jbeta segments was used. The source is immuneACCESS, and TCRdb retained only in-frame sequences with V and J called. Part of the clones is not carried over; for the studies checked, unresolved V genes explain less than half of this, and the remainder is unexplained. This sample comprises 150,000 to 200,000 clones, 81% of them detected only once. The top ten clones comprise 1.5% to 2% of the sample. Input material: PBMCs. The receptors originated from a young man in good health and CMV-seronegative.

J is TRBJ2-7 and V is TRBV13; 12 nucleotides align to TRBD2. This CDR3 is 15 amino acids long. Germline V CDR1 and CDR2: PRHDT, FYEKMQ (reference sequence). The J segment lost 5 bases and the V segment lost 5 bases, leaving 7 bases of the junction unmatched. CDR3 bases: TGTGCCAGCAGCCCTCCGGGACTAGCGGGCCACGAGCAGTACTTC. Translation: CASSPPGLAGHEQYF.

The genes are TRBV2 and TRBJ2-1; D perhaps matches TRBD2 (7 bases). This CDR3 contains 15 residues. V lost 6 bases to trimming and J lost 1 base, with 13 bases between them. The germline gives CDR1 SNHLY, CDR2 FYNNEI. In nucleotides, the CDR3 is TGTGCCAGCAGGACTAGGGGGGGGTCCTACAATGAGCAGTTCTTC. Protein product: CASRTRGGSYNEQFF.

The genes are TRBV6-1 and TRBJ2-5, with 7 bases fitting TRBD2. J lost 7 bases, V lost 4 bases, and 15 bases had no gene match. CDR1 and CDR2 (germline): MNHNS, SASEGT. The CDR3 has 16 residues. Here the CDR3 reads CASSGYSGTAVGTQYF. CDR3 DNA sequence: TGTGCCAGCAGTGGCTACAGCGGGACGGCGGTTGGGACCCAGTACTTC.

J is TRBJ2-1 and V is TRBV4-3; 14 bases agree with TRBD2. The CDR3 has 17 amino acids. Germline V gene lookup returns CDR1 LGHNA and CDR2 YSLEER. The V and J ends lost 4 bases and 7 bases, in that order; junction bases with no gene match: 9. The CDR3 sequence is CASSRWTSGGPRNEQFF. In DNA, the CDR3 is TGCGCCAGCAGCCGCTGGACTAGCGGGGGGCCGAGGAATGAGCAGTTCTTC.

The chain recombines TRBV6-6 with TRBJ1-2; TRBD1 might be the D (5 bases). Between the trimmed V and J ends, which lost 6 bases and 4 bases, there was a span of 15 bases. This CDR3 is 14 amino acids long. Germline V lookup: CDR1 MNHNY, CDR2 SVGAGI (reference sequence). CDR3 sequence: CASSLGGGVYGYTF. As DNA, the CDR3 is TGTGCCAGCAGCTTGGGGGGAGGGGTCTATGGCTACACCTTC.

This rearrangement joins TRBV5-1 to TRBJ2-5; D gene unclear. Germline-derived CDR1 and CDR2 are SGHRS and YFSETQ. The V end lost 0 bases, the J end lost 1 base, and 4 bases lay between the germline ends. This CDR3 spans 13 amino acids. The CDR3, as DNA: TGCGCCAGCAGCTTGGAGCCCCAAGAGACCCAGTACTTC. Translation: CASSLEPQETQYF. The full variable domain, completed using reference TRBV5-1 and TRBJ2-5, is KAGVTQTPRYLIKTRGQQVTLSCSPISGHRSVSWYQQTPGQGLQFLFEYFSETQRNKGNFPGRFSGRQFSNSRSEMNVSTLELGDSALYLCASSLEPQETQYFGPGTRLLVL.

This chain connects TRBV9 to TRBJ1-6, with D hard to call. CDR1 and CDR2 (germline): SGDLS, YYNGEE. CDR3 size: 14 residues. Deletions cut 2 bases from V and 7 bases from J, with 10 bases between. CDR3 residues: CASSVRPENSPLHF. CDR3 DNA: TGTGCCAGCAGCGTGCGTCCCGAAAATTCACCCCTCCACTTT.

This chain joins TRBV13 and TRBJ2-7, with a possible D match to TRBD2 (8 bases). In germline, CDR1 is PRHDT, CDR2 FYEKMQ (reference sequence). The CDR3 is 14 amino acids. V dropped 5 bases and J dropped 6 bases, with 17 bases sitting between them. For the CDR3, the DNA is TGTGCCAGCAGCCGGGACAGCGGGAGATCCGAGCAGTACTTC. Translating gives CASSRDSGRSEQYF.

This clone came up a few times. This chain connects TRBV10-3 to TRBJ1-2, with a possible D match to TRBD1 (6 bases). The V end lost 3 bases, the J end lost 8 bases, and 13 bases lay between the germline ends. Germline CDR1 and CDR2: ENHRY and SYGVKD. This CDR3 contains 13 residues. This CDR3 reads CAISERQDVGYTF. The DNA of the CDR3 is TGTGCCATCAGTGAAAGACAGGACGTAGGCTACACCTTC.

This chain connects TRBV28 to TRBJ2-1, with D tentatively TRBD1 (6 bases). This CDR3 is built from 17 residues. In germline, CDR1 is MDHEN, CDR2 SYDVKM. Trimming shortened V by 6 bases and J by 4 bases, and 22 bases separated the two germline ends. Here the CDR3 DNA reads TGTGCCAGCAGCTTCGGTTTCAGGGGAAATTCTTACAATGAGCAGTTCTTC. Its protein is CASSFGFRGNSYNEQFF.

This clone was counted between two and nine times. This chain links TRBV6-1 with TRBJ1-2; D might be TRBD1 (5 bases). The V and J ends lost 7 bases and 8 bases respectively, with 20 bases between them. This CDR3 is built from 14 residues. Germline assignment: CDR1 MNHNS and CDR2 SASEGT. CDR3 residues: CASTNKGQGKGYTF. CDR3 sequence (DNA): TGTGCCAGCACCAATAAGGGGCAGGGAAAGGGCTACACCTTC.

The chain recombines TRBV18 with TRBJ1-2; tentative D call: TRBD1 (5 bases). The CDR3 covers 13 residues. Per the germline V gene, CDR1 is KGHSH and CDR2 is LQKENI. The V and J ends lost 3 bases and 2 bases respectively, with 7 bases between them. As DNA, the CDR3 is TGTGCCAGCTCACCTCCAGGGAACTATGGCTACACCTTC. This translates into CASSPPGNYGYTF.

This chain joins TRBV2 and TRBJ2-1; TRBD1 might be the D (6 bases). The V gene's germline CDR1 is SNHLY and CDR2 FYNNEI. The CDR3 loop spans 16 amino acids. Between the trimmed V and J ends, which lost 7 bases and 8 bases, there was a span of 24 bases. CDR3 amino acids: CASMTQRTDNRDEQFF. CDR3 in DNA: TGTGCCAGCATGACCCAACGGACAGATAACAGGGATGAGCAGTTCTTC.

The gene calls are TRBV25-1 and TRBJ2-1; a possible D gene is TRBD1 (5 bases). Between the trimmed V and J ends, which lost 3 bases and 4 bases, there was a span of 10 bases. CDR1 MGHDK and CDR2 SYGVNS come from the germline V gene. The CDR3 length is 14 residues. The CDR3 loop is CASSDGDRYNEQFF. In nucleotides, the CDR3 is TGTGCCAGCAGTGACGGAGACAGATACAATGAGCAGTTCTTC.

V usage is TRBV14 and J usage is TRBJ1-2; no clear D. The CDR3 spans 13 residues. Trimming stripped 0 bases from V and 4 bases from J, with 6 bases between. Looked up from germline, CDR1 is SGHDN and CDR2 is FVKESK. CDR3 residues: CASSQDLSYGYTF. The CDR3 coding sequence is TGTGCCAGCAGCCAAGATCTTTCCTATGGCTACACCTTC. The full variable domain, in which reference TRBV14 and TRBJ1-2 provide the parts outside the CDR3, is EAGVTQFPSHSVIEKGQTVTLRCDPISGHDNLYWYRRVMGKEIKFLLHFVKESKQDESGMPNNRFLAERTGGTYSTLKVQPAELEDSGVYFCASSQDLSYGYTFGSGTRLTVV.

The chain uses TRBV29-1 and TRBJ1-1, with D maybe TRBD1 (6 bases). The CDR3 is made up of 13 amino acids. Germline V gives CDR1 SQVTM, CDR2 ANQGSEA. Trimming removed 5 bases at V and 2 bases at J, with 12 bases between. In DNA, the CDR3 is TGCAGCGTTCGGTTAGGGGGAAACACTGAAGCTTTCTTT. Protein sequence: CSVRLGGNTEAFF.